What follows are 6 T cell receptor beta chains derived from one specimen sequenced in a study of vaccination and CD4 T cells after COVID-19. Sequencing of DNA taken from cultured CD4+ T cells relied on the Oncomine TCR Beta short-read assay. TCRdb redid the calling of the PCR reads with MiXCR, one entry per CDR3 protein. Of some 14,000 distinct CDR3 sequences listed, around 49% were seen once; the top ten hold under 11%. The treatment: roughly ten-day PBMC culture with coronavirus spike peptide pools or control peptides (ViraFEST assay). These receptors' targets are unknown. This specimen consisted of CD4+ T cells from blood, cultured in vitro, obtained before SARS-CoV-2 vaccination. The receptors derive from a human donor who had recovered from COVID-19.

The rearrangement uses TRBV7-2 and TRBJ2-7; D not certain. CDR3 size: 14 residues. Deletions cut 1 base from V and 0 bases from J, with 7 bases between. Germline V gene lookup returns CDR1 SGHTA and CDR2 FQGNSA. Written as DNA, the CDR3 is TGTGCCAGCAGCTTAGACGGCAGCTCCTACGAGCAGTACTTC. Protein product: CASSLDGSSYEQYF.

The chain employs TRBV12-3 or TRBV12-4 and TRBJ2-7; D may correspond to TRBD1 or TRBD2 (5 bases each). The CDR3 is made up of 13 amino acids. The V gene lost 5 bases and the J gene lost 6 bases, with 14 bases spanning the gap. This chain's CDR3 is CASSLSGQREQYF. The CDR3 DNA sequence: TGTGCCAGCAGTCTTTCGGGGCAGCGCGAGCAGTACTTC.

This clonotype was counted between two and nine times. The chain has TRBV6-1 and TRBJ1-1, with 12 bases lining up with TRBD1. Losses at the gene ends were 1 base for V and 9 bases for J; bases not matched to a gene: 0. The CDR3 length is 13 residues. The germline V gene encodes CDR1 MNHNS and CDR2 SASEGT. CDR3 in amino acids: CASSEGDRGQAFF. In DNA, the CDR3 is TGTGCCAGCAGTGAAGGGGACAGGGGGCAAGCTTTCTTT.

The V and J genes are TRBV5-1 and TRBJ1-6; no clear D gene. This CDR3 spans 14 amino acids. V shed 0 bases and J shed 7 bases, with 8 bases lying between them. Germline V lookup: CDR1 SGHRS, CDR2 YFSETQ. CDR3 loop: CASSLVPDNSPLHF. As DNA, the CDR3 is TGCGCCAGCAGCTTGGTACCAGACAATTCACCCCTCCACTTT.

The chain combines TRBV7-2 with TRBJ1-4, with D maybe TRBD1 (5 bases). Germline CDR1 and CDR2: SGHTA and FQGNSA. V gave up 2 bases and J gave up 10 bases, with 8 bases separating them. CDR3 length equals 12 residues. CDR3 bases: TGTGCCAGCAGCTTACAGGGCGCAAAACTGTTTTTT. The encoded protein is CASSLQGAKLFF.

This clonotype has only a few counts. The rearrangement links TRBV7-2 to TRBJ1-2, with unresolved D. There are 14 residues in the CDR3. The V end lost 5 bases, the J end lost 4 bases, and 14 bases lay between the germline ends. The germline V gene encodes CDR1 SGHTA and CDR2 FQGNSA. CDR3 coding DNA: TGTGCCAGCAGCCTCGGGGAAACCCCCTATGGCTACACCTTC. Protein sequence: CASSLGETPYGYTF.